The clone carrying this T cell receptor (beta chain) was picked up many times. The antigen remains undetermined. This sample was taken from a study of CD8 T cells in ankylosing spondylitis. Per germline, CDR1 DFQATT and CDR2 SNEGSKA (reference sequence). The CDR3 totals 12 residues. Deletions cut 0 bases from V and 4 bases from J, with 7 bases between. Whole-study findings and limits: The authors reported significant enrichment of disease-linked clones in matched ankylosing spondylitis synovial fluid. A TCR beta motif of fewer than ten highly homologous variants seemed to mark ankylosing spondylitis blood.

As the method for making TCR beta libraries, quantitative 5'-RACE with molecular barcodes was used. TCRdb analysed the 5' RACE reads with MiXCR anew, one entry per CDR3 protein. The table records more than 150,000 distinct CDR3 sequences, 15% to 20% of them present only once. Sequenced: blood, either unsorted or a sorted T cell fraction (not recorded which). The clonotype comes from a male donor aged 5 to 30 with ankylosing spondylitis or in good health (not recorded which). The rearrangement links TRBV20-1 to TRBJ2-7; D possibly corresponds to TRBD2 (6 bases). The CDR3 is CSARDREYEQYF. The CDR3 coding sequence is TGCAGTGCTAGAGATCGGGAGTACGAGCAGTACTTC.